This TCR beta chain emerged from a study of human T cells and chemical hapten exposure (dated by TCRdb to the early 2020s). In the study overall: For sensitization, 2% DPC in acetone was applied to a roughly 2 cm by roughly 2 cm area of upper inner arm skin. In alopecia patients, the study followed how the peripheral blood TCR repertoire changed in vivo over primary and secondary sensitization to diphenylcyclopropenone (DPC), a hapten. Weekly therapeutic DPC doses were additionally applied to the scalp of patients throughout the approximately 24-week study period. Libraries were pooled for sequencing, and per-sample TCR yields varied mainly because of small differences in library volumes within the pool. Blood for TCR sequencing was provided by twenty-nine alopecia patients at one to four time points (pre-sensitization, 2, 6 and 24 weeks). Patch testing was done on the upper back using Finn chambers containing 0.01% DPC, and results were scored after 6 days according to International Contact Dermatitis Research Group standards. Most of the patients in the cohort were female, and the cohort covered alopecia areata with under or over 50% scalp involvement, alopecia totalis and alopecia universalis. Blood samples were taken from patients before sensitization (week 0) and then at 2, 6 and about 24 weeks after DPC sensitization. Overall study results and their limits: DPC sensitization did not change how many TCRs were above 1 in 1000 frequency, and no evidence was found of alterations in global repertoire structure. Repeated subsampling changed both the strength of the expansion versus patch-test correlation and the threshold at which the correlation became significant. Compared with pre-sensitization or healthy control sets, expanded TCRs formed significantly more large CDR3 similarity clusters, which is consistent with antigen-driven responses. A positive correlation was found between the number of PT1 expanded TCRs and patch test score, with significance reached at thresholds 8, 16 and 32 but not 4. Because every patient had alopecia, a presumed autoimmune disease, the patients' immune response might differ from that of healthy individuals.

The library came from RACE. Sequencing instrument: NextSeq 500. During library preparation, unique molecular identifiers were attached to individual cDNA molecules so that TCRs could be counted in a quantitative, reproducible way. From each blood RNA sample, both TCR alpha and TCR beta chains were sequenced. The published analysis was carried out like this. A median of roughly 99,000 TCRs per sample was observed, with a range of 23,224 to 690,600. V, J and CDR3 annotation of the TCR reads was carried out using the Decombinator software suite. For PS versus PT1 abundance plots, all samples were subsampled to the same number of TCRs (28,000). TCRs were defined as expanded if absent before sensitization and observed at least eight times at the 2-week time point. TCRdb redid the processing of the public reads, applying fastp at Q25 and MiXCR, and retained in-frame beta chains. Each entry is one CDR3 protein sequence, shown with its most common DNA and genes. TCRdb's processing, not the authors', yielded these V and J calls. Present in this sample are about 400,000 distinct CDR3 sequences, about 6% of which were seen just once. The ten top clones hold 4.5% to 6% of the sample.

This clonotype showed up just a few times. It has no known antigen specificity. No quality values exist for individual bases; no much larger clone is one base distant. Per the publication, the time point label means: patch test 2, 6 weeks after DPC sensitization. This sample's treatment or condition label indicates: therapeutic diphenylcyclopropenone sensitization with weekly scalp DPC. At every patch-test visit, the blood draw took place before the patch test was put on. To be eligible, patients had to be aged 18 to 70, diagnosed with alopecia and judged suitable for DPC therapy, while pregnant patients were excluded. Total RNA was extracted from unfractionated whole blood collected in Tempus Blood RNA tubes. Germline trimming amounts to 6 bases on V and 2 bases on J, with 7 as the count of junction bases outside the gene matches. From the cysteine up to the phenylalanine, the CDR3 has a length of 14 residues. Solely the CDR3 DNA is kept, with 42 bases framed from the first base. CDR1 and CDR2 (MNHEY, SVGEGT) derive from the germline V gene.

The TCR comes from a woman aged 18-35 years with alopecia areata. Some clones in this sample may be carry-over from other donors' samples. The chain uses TRBV6-2 or TRBV6-3 and TRBJ2-7; 7 of the junction bases match TRBD1. This specimen was whole blood, taken in connection with sensitization to the hapten diphenylcyclopropenone (DPC). This receptor carries the CDR3 CASSLKGAPYEQYF. The DNA is TGTGCCAGCAGCCTAAAGGGGGCCCCCTACGAGCAGTACTTC.